Following are 11 T cell receptor beta chains from one sample sequenced in a study of blood T cell repertoires in COVID-19. The assay was immunoSEQ multiplex PCR, and TCRdb's table has in-frame clones only and misses some. Of some 110,000 clones listed, approximately 80% are singletons. The source material was peripheral blood. The receptors here all came from a man of 80 years or more with COVID-19, enrolled during active disease.

The gene calls are TRBV27 and TRBJ2-7; unclear D gene. With 8 bases removed from V and 3 bases from J, the gap between germline ends came to 14 bases. Germline CDR1 and CDR2: MNHEY and SMNVEV (reference sequence). CDR3 length: 13 amino acids. This chain's CDR3 is CASPSPPLYEQYF. In DNA, the CDR3 is TGTGCCAGCCCCTCCCCCCCCCTCTACGAGCAGTACTTC.

The rearrangement joins TRBV5-8 to TRBJ1-2; D gene uncertain. Trimming pared 0 bases from V and 7 bases from J, leaving 7 bases between. The CDR3 covers 12 residues. The germline V gene has CDR1 SGHTS and CDR2 YDEGEE. The CDR3 DNA is TGTGCCAGCAGCTTGGTCGTCGGTGGCTACACCTTC. Protein product: CASSLVVGGYTF.

This clone turned up a few times. V gene TRBV19 combines with J gene TRBJ2-7; the match to TRBD1 covers 8 bases. Germline V gene lookup returns CDR1 LNHDA and CDR2 SQIVND (reference sequence). J was trimmed by 0 bases and V by 6 bases; bases with no gene match: 4. The CDR3 extends over 14 amino acids. The CDR3 DNA reads as TGTGCCAGTAGGGACAGGGAGAGCTCCTACGAGCAGTACTTC. It encodes CASRDRESSYEQYF. The whole variable domain, filled in from reference TRBV19 and TRBJ2-7, reads DGGITQSPKYLFRKEGQNVTLSCEQNLNHDAMYWYRQDPGQGLRLIYYSQIVNDFQKGDIAEGYSVSREKKESFPLTVTSAQKNPTAFYLCASRDRESSYEQYFGPGTRLTVT.

The V call is TRBV4-1, the J call TRBJ1-4; 9 bases line up with TRBD1. Germline CDR1 MGHRA, CDR2 YSYEKL. This CDR3 contains 18 residues. V was clipped by 5 bases and J by 1 base; unmatched bases: 11. The CDR3 DNA is TGCGCCAGCAGCACGCGCGTAGGGACAGGGTTAACTAATGAAAAACTGTTTTTT. It specifies CASSTRVGTGLTNEKLFF.

This chain uses TRBV2 with TRBJ2-1; 8 nucleotides match TRBD2. The CDR3 covers 14 residues. The ends lost 10 bases at V and 2 bases at J; junction bases unmatched: 7. Germline loops: CDR1 SNHLY, CDR2 FYNNEI. CDR3 nucleotide sequence: TGTGCCACGGGGGTTAGCGGGACCTACAATGAGCAGTTCTTC. Translation: CATGVSGTYNEQFF.

This chain connects TRBV4-1 to TRBJ2-7; no reliable D call. This CDR3 has 14 residues. V lost 0 bases and J lost 3, with 9 bases in between. Germline CDR1 and CDR2: MGHRA and YSYEKL. CDR3 DNA sequence: TGCGCCAGCAGCCAAGATTCTAGTTTCTACGAGCAGTACTTC. Amino acid sequence: CASSQDSSFYEQYF.

V gene TRBV12-3 or TRBV12-4 combines with J gene TRBJ2-2; D perhaps matches TRBD2 (5 bases). With 7 bases removed from V and 4 bases from J, the gap between germline ends came to 10 bases. The CDR3 has 13 residues. The DNA for the CDR3 is TGTGCCAGCATCCTGCGGGCCACCGGGGAGCTGTTTTTT. Its protein product is CASILRATGELFF.

The V gene is TRBV5-4, the J gene TRBJ2-1; D unclear. The V and J ends lost 0 bases and 3 bases respectively, with 7 bases between them. The CDR3 extends over 14 amino acids. The germline V gene has CDR1 SGHNT and CDR2 YYREEE (reference sequence). The CDR3 DNA reads TGTGCCAGCAGCTTGGCCACGCGCTACAATGAGCAGTTCTTC. As protein: CASSLATRYNEQFF.

The rearrangement joins TRBV7-8 to TRBJ2-2, with D perhaps matching TRBD1 (5 bases). Trimming pared 6 bases from V and 6 bases from J, leaving 11 bases between. CDR1 is SGHVS and CDR2 is FQNEAQ in the germline V gene. The CDR3 consists of 13 residues. The CDR3 region is CASSLGVAGELFF. The CDR3 DNA reads as TGTGCCAGCAGTCTAGGGGTGGCCGGGGAGCTGTTTTTT.

This clone was observed once. CDR3 nucleotides: TGTGCCAGCAGCCAGGGATTTTTAACTAATGAGCAGTTCTTC. It specifies CASSQGFLTNEQFF. The chain recombines TRBV7-3 with TRBJ2-1; possibly TRBD1 for D (5 bases). The germline CDR1 and CDR2 sequences are SGHTA and FQGTGA. With 5 bases removed from V and 7 bases from J, the gap between germline ends came to 15 bases. CDR3 size: 14 residues. Full variable domain (missing parts from reference TRBV7-3 and TRBJ2-1): GAGVSQTPSNKVTEKGKYVELRCDPISGHTALYWYRQSLGQGPEFLIYFQGTGAADDSGLPNDRFFAVRPEGSVSTLKIQRTERGDSAVYLCASSQGFLTNEQFFGPGTRLTVL.

This chain uses TRBV10-3 with TRBJ2-7; D is possibly TRBD1 (5 bases). V was clipped by 2 bases and J by 5 bases, with 10 bases between them. The CDR3 has 13 residues. CDR1 is ENHRY, CDR2 SYGVKD, per germline. As DNA, the CDR3 is TGTGCCATCAGTGAGACGCCCAGGGACGAGCAGTACTTC. Protein: CAISETPRDEQYF.